These 6 T cell receptor beta chains originate from one sample sequenced in a study of blood T cell repertoires in COVID-19. TCRdb's copy holds only in-frame clones and misses some; the assay was immunoSEQ multiplex PCR. The table has about 120,000 clones, about four fifths seen once. The sequenced material came from peripheral blood. Receptor source: a man aged 60 to 75 with acute or convalescent COVID-19.

The rearrangement joins TRBV6-5 to TRBJ1-2, with 7 bases matching TRBD1. The germline gives CDR1 MNHEY, CDR2 SVGAGI. This CDR3 is built from 15 residues. V shed 6 bases, J shed 0 bases, and the junction held 7 bases outside the gene matches. This CDR3 reads CASRYGTATNYGYTF. Here the CDR3 DNA reads TGTGCCAGCAGGTACGGGACAGCTACTAACTATGGCTACACCTTC.

This chain connects TRBV11-1 to TRBJ2-1, with D perhaps TRBD2 (6 bases). Looked up from germline, CDR1 is SGHAT and CDR2 is FQDESV (reference sequence). V lost 4 bases and J 5 bases, leaving 15 bases between the germline ends. The CDR3 runs to 15 residues. The CDR3 DNA follows: TGTGCCAGCAGCTCCTCCCCCCGGGGGAACAATGAGCAGTTCTTC. Its protein is CASSSSPRGNNEQFF.

V and J are TRBV18 and TRBJ1-1; unclear D gene. The CDR3 contains 13 residues. V was cut by 2 bases and J by 1 base, with 5 bases left in between. Germline V gives CDR1 KGHSH, CDR2 LQKENI. The CDR3 is CASSPMANTEAFF. CDR3 in DNA: TGTGCCAGCTCACCAATGGCGAACACTGAAGCTTTCTTT.

This chain uses TRBV2 with TRBJ2-5; D ambiguous. The CDR3 loop spans 15 amino acids. Germline assignment: CDR1 SNHLY and CDR2 FYNNEI. V lost 0 bases to trimming and J lost 1 base, with 9 bases between them. The CDR3 region has the DNA TGTGCCAGCAGTGAAGCGCGAGGTACCCAAGAGACCCAGTACTTC. Protein: CASSEARGTQETQYF.

V usage is TRBV30 and J usage is TRBJ2-2; a possible D gene is TRBD1 (6 bases). Germline V gene data show CDR1 as GTSNPN and CDR2 as SVGIG (reference sequence). V shed 3 bases and J shed 2 bases, with 13 bases lying between them. This CDR3 is built from 15 residues. The CDR3 DNA reads TGTGCCTGGAGACCCAGGGGCCTAAACACCGGGGAGCTGTTTTTT. It is translated as CAWRPRGLNTGELFF.

This sequence joins TRBV4-1 and TRBJ2-1; 12 bases fit TRBD2. Germline V lookup: CDR1 MGHRA, CDR2 YSYEKL. CDR3 size: 17 residues. V lost 4 bases, J lost 0 bases, and 4 bases stayed unmatched. The CDR3, as DNA: TGCGCCAGCAGCCTCCGGACTAGCGGGACCTCCTACAATGAGCAGTTCTTC. This codes for CASSLRTSGTSYNEQFF.